These 17 T cell receptor beta chains came from one sample sequenced in a study of CD8 T cells in ankylosing spondylitis (dated by TCRdb to the late 2010s). Points the paper makes about the study in general: Blood from ankylosing spondylitis patients appeared to be characterized by a TCR beta motif made up of several highly homologous amino acid variants.

These TCRs' antigens remain unknown. The method behind the library was 5' RACE. Instrument on record: Illumina HiSeq 2500. TCRdb handled the public reads itself, with Q25 trimming in fastp and clone calling in MiXCR, and kept productive beta chains. Rows are combined by CDR3 protein, so each entry shows the most common genes and DNA. For this sample the table gives hundreds of thousands of distinct CDR3 sequences, of which about 25% were detected only once. Jointly, the top ten make up over 0.8% of the sample. The sample taken for sequencing was blood, either unsorted or a sorted T cell fraction (not recorded which). These receptor sequences come from a male donor with ankylosing spondylitis.

The chain carries TRBV29-1 and TRBJ1-1; D ambiguous. CDR3 length: 14 amino acids. In germline, CDR1 is SQVTM, CDR2 ANQGSEA. Trimming shortened V by 3 bases and J by 1 base, and 12 bases separated the two germline ends. The CDR3 DNA sequence: TGCAGCGTTGATTCGCGGCAGTCGAACACTGAAGCTTTCTTT. Translation: CSVDSRQSNTEAFF. The full variable domain, in which reference TRBV29-1 and TRBJ1-1 provide the parts outside the CDR3, is SAVISQKPSRDICQRGTSLTIQCQVDSQVTMMFWYRQQPGQSLTLIATANQGSEATYESGFVIDKFPISRPNLTFSTLTVSNMSPEDSSIYLCSVDSRQSNTEAFFGQGTRLTVV.

This clonotype was seen a few times. The chain employs TRBV7-9 and TRBJ1-1, with D perhaps matching TRBD1 (5 bases). Germline V gene sequence: CDR1 SEHNR, CDR2 FQNEAQ (reference sequence). The CDR3 length is 15 residues. V was trimmed by 1 base and J by 4 bases, leaving 13 bases between them. CDR3 nucleotides: TGTGCCAGCAGCTTAGGAATAGCGGGGGTCACTGAAGCTTTCTTT. Amino acids: CASSLGIAGVTEAFF.

V usage is TRBV10-3 and J usage is TRBJ1-1; a weak D match, TRBD1 (5 bases). CDR1 is ENHRY, CDR2 SYGVKD, per germline. V lost 4 bases to trimming and J lost 8 bases, with 17 bases between them. This CDR3 has 14 residues. CDR3 bases: TGTGCCATCAGTGGAAGTGGGGCGGAAAAGGAAGCTTTCTTT. Translating gives CAISGSGAEKEAFF.

This clonotype appeared once. V gene TRBV3-1 combines with J gene TRBJ2-7; no definite D call. The CDR3 has 12 amino acids. Trimming removed 4 bases from V and 3 bases from J, with 7 bases in between. CDR1 is LGHDT and CDR2 is YNNKEL in the germline V gene (reference sequence). CDR3 sequence reads: CASSRSIYEQYF. The CDR3 DNA reads as TGTGCCAGCAGCCGATCCATCTACGAGCAGTACTTC.

V usage is TRBV20-1 and J usage is TRBJ2-5, with 12 bases matching TRBD2. J lost 4 bases, V lost 3 bases, and 9 bases had no gene match. The CDR3 is made up of 16 amino acids. Germline loops: CDR1 DFQATT, CDR2 SNEGSKA (reference sequence). This chain's CDR3 is CSARDRLAGVAETQYF. The CDR3 nucleotides read TGCAGTGCTAGGGACAGACTAGCGGGAGTTGCAGAGACCCAGTACTTC.

This clonotype was observed at least ten times. This chain uses TRBV6-1 with TRBJ1-5, with D possibly being TRBD1 (6 bases). The germline V gene encodes CDR1 MNHNS and CDR2 SASEGT. The V and J ends lost 4 bases and 3 bases respectively, with 16 bases between them. CDR3 length equals 16 residues. The CDR3 DNA follows: TGTGCCAGCAGTGGCCTGGGGGGGCAACACAATCAGCCCCAGCATTTT. Its protein is CASSGLGGQHNQPQHF.

This rearrangement joins TRBV20-1 to TRBJ1-4, with 7 bases matching TRBD1. V lost 3 bases to trimming and J lost 7 bases; unmatched junction nucleotides: 11. This CDR3 has 15 residues. Germline values: CDR1 DFQATT, CDR2 SNEGSKA (reference sequence). The CDR3 DNA reads TGCAGTGCTAGGGGCCAGGGGGAGGTCGCTGAAAAACTGTTTTTT. It specifies CSARGQGEVAEKLFF.

This clonotype was seen a few times. This chain links TRBV20-1 with TRBJ1-5; tentatively, D is TRBD1 (5 bases). The CDR3 length is 14 residues. Germline-derived CDR1 and CDR2 are DFQATT and SNEGSKA (reference sequence). Trimming shortened V by 2 bases and J by 3 bases, and 11 bases separated the two germline ends. This CDR3 reads CSARSGGVNQPQHF. CDR3 nucleotides: TGCAGTGCTAGATCTGGGGGGGTCAATCAGCCCCAGCATTTT.

This chain links TRBV7-6 with TRBJ1-5, with a tentative D call TRBD1 (5 bases). V was cut by 5 bases and J by 7 bases, with 18 bases left in between. The CDR3 is 15 amino acids. Looked up from germline, CDR1 is SGHVS and CDR2 is FNYEAQ. The CDR3 is CASSVNAGQGQPQHF. For the CDR3, the DNA is TGTGCCAGCAGCGTTAACGCGGGGCAGGGCCAGCCCCAGCATTTT.

This clonotype was counted a few times. This chain uses TRBV20-1 with TRBJ2-3; TRBD2 agrees at 8 bases. This CDR3 has 16 residues. V was pared by 0 bases and J by 0 bases, with 5 bases of the junction left unmatched. In germline, CDR1 is DFQATT, CDR2 SNEGSKA (reference sequence). CDR3 amino acids: CSARDHQRGSTDTQYF. The CDR3 nucleotides read TGCAGTGCTAGAGATCACCAGCGGGGGAGCACAGATACGCAGTATTTT.

The chain recombines TRBV10-3 with TRBJ2-3; 8 bases are a match to TRBD2. V dropped 9 bases and J dropped 0; count of bases not matched to a gene: 11. Per the germline V gene, CDR1 is ENHRY and CDR2 is SYGVKD. The CDR3 spans 16 residues. CDR3 nucleotide sequence: TGTGCCATAACTACTAGCGGTCGGACCAGCACAGATACGCAGTATTTT. It encodes CAITTSGRTSTDTQYF.

There are a few counts of this clonotype. The chain links TRBV12-3 or TRBV12-4 to TRBJ1-3; D is undetermined. CDR3 length: 14 residues. The germline V and J ends were trimmed by 1 base and 8 bases, with 12 bases remaining between them. The CDR3 bases are TGTGCCAGCAGTTTAGGGCAGCCCGGGGACACCATATATTTT. Its translation: CASSLGQPGDTIYF.

The chain couples TRBV29-1 to TRBJ2-3; D is unclear. There are 14 residues in the CDR3. Per the germline V gene, CDR1 is SQVTM and CDR2 is ANQGSEA. The V end lost 5 bases, the J end lost 3 bases, and 15 bases lay between the germline ends. CDR3 sequence: CSVLRFDRTDTQYF. CDR3 coding DNA: TGCAGCGTTCTACGGTTCGATAGGACAGATACGCAGTATTTT.

The chain uses TRBV7-2 and TRBJ2-7; D may be TRBD2 (6 bases). The CDR3 consists of 15 residues. CDR1 and CDR2 (germline): SGHTA, FQGNSA. V was cut by 3 bases and J by 7 bases, with 19 bases left in between. The CDR3 bases are TGTGCCAGCAGCTTCAAAAGCAATAGCGGCTCTGAGCAGTACTTC. Protein: CASSFKSNSGSEQYF.

This clonotype appeared a few times. The chain has TRBV5-1 and TRBJ2-1, with 13 bases fitting TRBD2. The CDR3 totals 15 residues. The J segment lost 6 bases and the V segment lost 4 bases, leaving 4 bases of the junction unmatched. Germline V gene data show CDR1 as SGHRS and CDR2 as YFSETQ. The CDR3 DNA is TGCGCCAGCAGCATAGGGACTAGCGGGATCAATGAGCAGTTCTTC. Translating it yields CASSIGTSGINEQFF.

The chain has TRBV20-1 and TRBJ1-1; D is unresolved. V lost 6 bases and J lost 0, with 14 bases in between. The CDR3 length is 14 residues. The germline CDR1 and CDR2 sequences are DFQATT and SNEGSKA (reference sequence). CDR3 sequence: CSAAPVQMNTEAFF. CDR3 bases: TGCAGTGCCGCGCCCGTACAGATGAACACTGAAGCTTTCTTT.

Ten or more counts support this clonotype. This sequence joins TRBV7-2 and TRBJ2-1, with D unclear. This CDR3 contains 11 residues. V was trimmed by 6 bases and J by 10 bases, leaving 10 bases between them. Germline CDR1 SGHTA, CDR2 FQGNSA. The CDR3 DNA sequence: TGTGCCAGCAGTCGTCTGGGCGAGCAGTTCTTC. It specifies CASSRLGEQFF.